This entry lists 8 T cell receptor beta chains sequenced from one sample in a study of OX40 agonist ivuxolimab in advanced cancers. Here immunoSEQ multiplex PCR was the method, and the copy in TCRdb shows in-frame clones only, minus some. Of more than 100,000 clones listed, more than 80% are singletons. Sequencing used CD4+ or CD8+ T cells sorted from blood, obtained in a trial of the OX40 agonist ivuxolimab. These receptors originate from an adult with an advanced solid tumor such as melanoma, head and neck, liver or kidney cancer.

The chain employs TRBV5-4 and TRBJ2-2, with TRBD2 identical over 9 bases. Germline V gives CDR1 SGHNT, CDR2 YYREEE (reference sequence). The CDR3 contains 16 residues. The V segment lost 0 bases and the J segment 4 bases; nucleotides outside the gene matches: 4. In nucleotides, the CDR3 is TGTGCCAGCAGCTTGGTAGCGGGGGTGATCACCGGGGAGCTGTTTTTT. Its translation: CASSLVAGVITGELFF.

The rearrangement uses TRBV10-3 and TRBJ1-1; no reliable D call. Germline values: CDR1 ENHRY, CDR2 SYGVKD. The V and J ends lost 6 bases and 1 base respectively, with 9 bases between them. The CDR3 covers 13 residues. CDR3 residues: CAISDGQNTEAFF. The DNA of the CDR3 is TGTGCCATCAGCGACGGTCAGAACACTGAAGCTTTCTTT.

The rearrangement links TRBV5-1 to TRBJ2-6; D remains ambiguous. V was clipped by 0 bases and J by 0 bases, with 7 bases between them. CDR1 and CDR2 (germline): SGHRS, YFSETQ. This CDR3 contains 16 residues. CDR3: CASSLGSSSGANVLTF. CDR3 coding DNA: TGCGCCAGCAGCTTGGGTAGCTCCTCTGGGGCCAACGTCCTGACTTTC. Full variable domain (outside the CDR3, taken from reference TRBV5-1 and TRBJ2-6): KAGVTQTPRYLIKTRGQQVTLSCSPISGHRSVSWYQQTPGQGLQFLFEYFSETQRNKGNFPGRFSGRQFSNSRSEMNVSTLELGDSALYLCASSLGSSSGANVLTFGAGSRLTVL.

V is TRBV6-1 and J is TRBJ2-1; D is unclear. The ends were cut back, 5 bases at V and 5 bases at J, with 13 bases in the middle. The CDR3 covers 14 residues. The V gene's germline CDR1 is MNHNS and CDR2 SASEGT. CDR3 sequence (DNA): TGTGCCAGCAGTAGGACGTCTCTCAACAATGAGCAGTTCTTC. Protein product: CASSRTSLNNEQFF.

This chain connects TRBV30 to TRBJ2-5, with a possible D match to TRBD2 (5 bases). CDR1 GTSNPN and CDR2 SVGIG come from the germline V gene (reference sequence). The germline V and J ends were trimmed by 2 bases and 8 bases, with 18 bases remaining between them. The CDR3 totals 14 residues. The CDR3 sequence is CAWSPDSVRDTQYF. The CDR3 DNA is TGTGCCTGGAGTCCGGACTCAGTAAGAGACACCCAGTACTTC.

V gene TRBV19 combines with J gene TRBJ2-1; the match to TRBD2 covers 7 bases. With 1 base clipped from V and 4 bases from J, the junction kept 1 base outside the gene matches. The CDR3 is 14 residues long. In germline, CDR1 is LNHDA, CDR2 SQIVND (reference sequence). The CDR3 spells CASSIGGGYNEQFF. CDR3 nucleotide sequence: TGTGCCAGTAGTATAGGGGGAGGGTACAATGAGCAGTTCTTC.

This chain links TRBV6-1 with TRBJ2-7; D remains ambiguous. The CDR3 is 11 amino acids. Looked up from germline, CDR1 is MNHNS and CDR2 is SASEGT. V was cut by 6 bases and J by 6 bases, with 9 bases left in between. The CDR3 DNA is TGTGCCAGCAGCACGGCGGCCGAGCAGTACTTC. Amino acids: CASSTAAEQYF.

The rearrangement links TRBV27 to TRBJ2-7; maybe TRBD1 (6 bases). The CDR3 totals 14 residues. Germline CDR1 reads MNHEY; CDR2 reads SMNVEV (reference sequence). V shed 4 bases and J shed 3 bases, with 13 bases lying between them. CDR3: CASSWTAFGYEQYF. The CDR3 DNA reads as TGTGCCAGCAGTTGGACAGCTTTTGGCTACGAGCAGTACTTC.